A selection of T cell receptor beta chains follows, all from one sample in a study of T-cell reconstitution after alpha-beta-depleted transplantation in children. Using its own MiXCR run on the PCR reads, TCRdb lists one record per CDR3 protein. The data show 15,000 to 20,000 distinct CDR3 sequences, 9.5% to 15% seen once. Sequencing used PBMCs, mostly from graft donor cells, obtained 180 days after TCRalphabeta/CD19-depleted stem cell transplant. Source of these receptors: a boy younger than two who had a stem cell transplant for Wiskott-Aldrich syndrome, so the T cells may come from the graft donor. Each CDR3 is given with its conserved first and last residue. The D gene is left open where the match is weak. Size values are once, few and many counts, or a class for expanded clones, and some rows have none.

size	V	D	J	CDR3	DNA
.	TRBV12-3/TRBV12-4	.	TRBJ1-1	CASIRSGGGEAFF	TGTGCCAGCATTCGTTCTGGGGGTGGTGAAGCTTTCTTT
few	TRBV5-1	TRBD1	TRBJ2-5	CASSLAGGSEETQYF	TGCGCCAGCAGCTTGGCAGGGGGCTCAGAAGAGACCCAGTACTTC
many	TRBV7-8	.	TRBJ2-7	CASSLKTGPGPYEQYF	TGTGCCAGCAGCCTTAAGACCGGGCCGGGCCCCTACGAGCAGTACTTC
once	TRBV5-8	TRBD1	TRBJ1-4	CASSVGTVNNEKLFF	TGTGCCAGCAGCGTCGGGACAGTGAATAATGAAAAACTGTTTTTT
few	TRBV7-8	.	TRBJ1-3	CASSLGGSGDTIYF	TGTGCCAGCAGCTTAGGGGGCTCCGGAGACACCATATATTTT
many	TRBV2	.	TRBJ2-5	CASSINREETQYF	TGTGCCAGCAGTATCAACAGGGAAGAGACCCAGTACTTC
few	TRBV14	.	TRBJ2-2	CASSQDRVWLMTGELFF	TGTGCCAGCAGCCAAGACCGTGTGTGGCTGATGACCGGGGAGCTGTTTTTT
many	TRBV24-1	.	TRBJ2-5	CATSDLGVRETQYF	TGTGCCACCAGTGATTTAGGGGTCCGAGAGACCCAGTACTTC
many	TRBV6-5	TRBD1	TRBJ2-7	CASSSTGQGAYEQYF	TGTGCCAGCAGTTCTACGGGACAGGGGGCCTACGAGCAGTACTTC
few	TRBV4-1	TRBD2	TRBJ2-1	CASSQDSRLAGRGSYNEQFF	TGCGCCAGCAGCCAAGATTCCCGACTAGCGGGAAGAGGGTCCTACAATGAGCAGTTCTTC
many	TRBV7-9	.	TRBJ1-4	CASSITGKFSEKLFF	TGTGCCAGCAGCATTACAGGGAAGTTTAGTGAAAAACTGTTTTTT
many	TRBV5-6	.	TRBJ2-1	CASRNRGGPREQFF	TGTGCCAGCAGGAACAGAGGGGGGCCGAGGGAGCAGTTCTTC
.	TRBV30	TRBD2	TRBJ2-5	CAWSGGLAGVETQYF	TGTGCCTGGAGTGGGGGACTAGCGGGAGTGGAGACCCAGTACTTC
many	TRBV5-1	TRBD2	TRBJ2-7	CASSFSGSAPEQYF	TGCGCCAGCAGCTTTAGCGGGAGTGCTCCCGAGCAGTACTTC
many	TRBV29-1	TRBD1	TRBJ2-2	CSVEGGQGSGTGELFF	TGCAGCGTTGAGGGGGGACAGGGGTCTGGGACCGGGGAGCTGTTTTTT
many	TRBV5-1	TRBD2	TRBJ2-7	CASSFGTSGSLYEQYF	TGCGCCAGCAGCTTCGGGACTAGCGGGAGCTTGTACGAGCAGTACTTC
few	TRBV5-4	TRBD1	TRBJ2-7	CASSWGSDRDYEQYF	TGTGCCAGCAGCTGGGGATCGGACAGGGATTACGAGCAGTACTTC
.	TRBV29-1	.	TRBJ2-7	CSVRLAPYEQYF	TGCAGCGTTCGTTTAGCGCCTTACGAGCAGTACTTC
medium-sized	TRBV7-9	.	TRBJ2-3	CARTPPGTDTQYF	TGTGCCAGAACCCCCCCAGGAACAGATACGCAGTATTTT
.	TRBV6-2/TRBV6-3	.	TRBJ1-1	CASSYVGRLNTEAFF	TGTGCCAGCAGTTACGTCGGCCGACTGAACACTGAAGCTTTCTTT
few	TRBV28	TRBD1	TRBJ2-2	CASSFSGQFTGELFF	TGTGCCAGCAGTTTTTCGGGACAGTTCACCGGGGAGCTGTTTTTT
.	TRBV20-1	TRBD2	TRBJ2-1	CSARGGGLAGGPYNEQFF	TGCAGTGCTAGAGGGGGGGGACTAGCGGGAGGTCCCTACAATGAGCAGTTCTTC